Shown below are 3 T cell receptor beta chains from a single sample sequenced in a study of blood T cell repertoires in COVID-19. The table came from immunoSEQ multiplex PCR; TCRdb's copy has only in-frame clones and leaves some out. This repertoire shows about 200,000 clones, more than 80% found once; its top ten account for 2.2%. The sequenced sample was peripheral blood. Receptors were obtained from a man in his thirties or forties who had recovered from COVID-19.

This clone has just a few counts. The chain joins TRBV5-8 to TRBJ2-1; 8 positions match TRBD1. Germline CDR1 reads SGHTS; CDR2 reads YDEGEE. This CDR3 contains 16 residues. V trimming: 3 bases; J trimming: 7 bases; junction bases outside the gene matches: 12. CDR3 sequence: CASSYSRGPYGNEQFF. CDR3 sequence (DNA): TGTGCCAGCAGCTATTCCAGGGGGCCCTACGGGAATGAGCAGTTCTTC.

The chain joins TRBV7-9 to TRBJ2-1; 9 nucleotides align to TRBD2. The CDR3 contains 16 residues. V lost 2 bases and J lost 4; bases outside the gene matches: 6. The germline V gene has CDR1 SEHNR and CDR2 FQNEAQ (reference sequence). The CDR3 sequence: CASSLIIAGVYNEQFF. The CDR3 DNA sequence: TGTGCCAGCAGCTTAATTATAGCGGGGGTTTACAATGAGCAGTTCTTC.

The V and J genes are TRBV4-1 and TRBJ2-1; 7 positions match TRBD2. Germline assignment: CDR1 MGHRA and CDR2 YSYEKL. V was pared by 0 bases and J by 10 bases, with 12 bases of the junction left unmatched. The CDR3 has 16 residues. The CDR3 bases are TGCGCCAGCAGCCAAGAATCAGCGGGGCCCCTCTCGGAGCAGTTCTTC. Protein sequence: CASSQESAGPLSEQFF.